Shown below are 10 T cell receptor beta chains from a single sample sequenced in a study of long-term antiretroviral therapy in people with HIV. The authors ran the immunoSEQ assay, v3.0, at survey level. Assay: immunoSEQ multiplex PCR; the TCRdb copy retains only in-frame clones and omits some. Of about 16,000 clones listed, around 89% are singletons. The material was unsorted PBMCs, obtained 0.7 years before starting antiretroviral therapy. These TCRs come from a man aged 45-65 years with HIV.

This chain uses TRBV6-6 with TRBJ1-1; 7 nucleotides match TRBD1. This CDR3 is built from 15 residues. CDR1 and CDR2 from the germline V gene are MNHNY and SVGAGI (reference sequence). V lost 8 bases, J lost 2 bases, and 11 bases stayed unmatched. The CDR3 sequence is CASYLDGGGNTEAFF. The CDR3 nucleotides are TGTGCCAGCTACTTGGACGGAGGGGGCAACACTGAAGCTTTCTTT.

The rearrangement links TRBV5-6 to TRBJ2-1; no definite D call. V shed 0 bases and J shed 0 bases, with 10 bases lying between them. Germline CDR1 is SGHDT and CDR2 is YYEEEE. The CDR3 spans 16 residues. DNA of the CDR3: TGTGCCAGCAGCTTGGTCACATTGAGCTCCTACAATGAGCAGTTCTTC. Protein: CASSLVTLSSYNEQFF.

V and J are TRBV6-1 and TRBJ2-7; 13 bases fit TRBD2. Germline lookup yields CDR1 MNHNS and CDR2 SASEGT. The junction had 4 bases not matched to a gene; V was cut back by 6 bases and J by 2 bases. The CDR3 spans 15 residues. The CDR3 sequence is CASRVLAGGAYEQYF. DNA of the CDR3: TGTGCCAGCAGGGTACTAGCGGGGGGGGCCTACGAGCAGTACTTC.

The chain is built from TRBV19 and TRBJ2-1, with 11 bases fitting TRBD2. The germline V gene has CDR1 LNHDA and CDR2 SQIVND (reference sequence). The V and J ends lost 6 bases and 8 bases, in that order; junction bases with no gene match: 9. CDR3 length: 15 amino acids. CDR3 DNA sequence: TGTGCCAGTAGCCTGACTAGCGGGGTTTGGCATGAGCAGTTCTTC. Translation gives CASSLTSGVWHEQFF. Variable domain in full (rest from reference TRBV19 and TRBJ2-1): DGGITQSPKYLFRKEGQNVTLSCEQNLNHDAMYWYRQDPGQGLRLIYYSQIVNDFQKGDIAEGYSVSREKKESFPLTVTSAQKNPTAFYLCASSLTSGVWHEQFFGPGTRLTVL.

The genes are TRBV28 and TRBJ2-1, with D possibly being TRBD1 or TRBD2 (5 bases each). Trimming pared 4 bases from V and 2 bases from J, leaving 15 bases between. Germline loops: CDR1 MDHEN, CDR2 SYDVKM. The CDR3 totals 16 residues. The DNA for the CDR3 is TGTGCCAGCAGTTCTCTGGGGGATCGAACCTACAATGAGCAGTTCTTC. Protein: CASSSLGDRTYNEQFF.

The chain joins TRBV9 to TRBJ1-4; 10 bases align to TRBD1. This CDR3 is 17 amino acids long. The germline gives CDR1 SGDLS, CDR2 YYNGEE. Trimming removed 3 bases from V and 6 bases from J; junction bases left unmatched: 11. Here the CDR3 DNA reads TGTGCCAGCAGCGACCCCTCCACCGGGACAGGGGATGAAAAACTGTTTTTT. Translating gives CASSDPSTGTGDEKLFF.

This chain uses TRBV5-1 with TRBJ2-7; 9 nucleotides line up with TRBD1. V shed 4 bases, J shed 2 bases, and the junction held 7 bases outside the gene matches. CDR1 SGHRS and CDR2 YFSETQ come from the germline V gene. This CDR3 has 15 residues. CDR3: CASSTGTGLPYEQYF. CDR3 in DNA: TGCGCCAGCAGCACCGGGACAGGGCTCCCCTACGAGCAGTACTTC.

This chain links TRBV7-2 with TRBJ1-2; D unresolved. Germline lookup yields CDR1 SGHTA and CDR2 FQGNSA. Trimming pared 1 base from V and 5 bases from J, leaving 8 bases between. CDR3 size: 13 residues. In DNA, the CDR3 is TGTGCCAGCAGCTTAGTTGGAGGATATGGCTACACCTTC. Translating it yields CASSLVGGYGYTF.

V is TRBV7-2 and J is TRBJ2-7; 10 positions agree with TRBD1. The CDR3 has 14 residues. Germline V gene lookup returns CDR1 SGHTA and CDR2 FQGNSA. Unmatched junction bases numbered 6, after V lost 1 base and J lost 9 bases. The CDR3 loop is CASSLDGRDRGQYF. The CDR3, as DNA: TGTGCCAGCAGCTTAGATGGGCGGGACAGGGGGCAGTACTTC. The entire variable domain, with the rest obtained from reference TRBV7-2 and TRBJ2-7, is as follows: GAGVSQSPSNKVTEKGKDVELRCDPISGHTALYWYRQSLGQGLEFLIYFQGNSAPDKSGLPSDRFSAERTGGSVSTLTIQRTQQEDSAVYLCASSLDGRDRGQYFGPGTRLTVT.

The chain uses TRBV27 and TRBJ2-1; weak D call: TRBD2 (7 bases). Germline CDR1 is MNHEY and CDR2 is SMNVEV (reference sequence). The CDR3 consists of 16 residues. Trimming took 2 bases from V and 0 from J, leaving 11 bases between them. Written as DNA, the CDR3 is TGTGCCAGCAGTTTACGGGGGGCGAGCTCCTACAATGAGCAGTTCTTC. Protein sequence: CASSLRGASSYNEQFF.